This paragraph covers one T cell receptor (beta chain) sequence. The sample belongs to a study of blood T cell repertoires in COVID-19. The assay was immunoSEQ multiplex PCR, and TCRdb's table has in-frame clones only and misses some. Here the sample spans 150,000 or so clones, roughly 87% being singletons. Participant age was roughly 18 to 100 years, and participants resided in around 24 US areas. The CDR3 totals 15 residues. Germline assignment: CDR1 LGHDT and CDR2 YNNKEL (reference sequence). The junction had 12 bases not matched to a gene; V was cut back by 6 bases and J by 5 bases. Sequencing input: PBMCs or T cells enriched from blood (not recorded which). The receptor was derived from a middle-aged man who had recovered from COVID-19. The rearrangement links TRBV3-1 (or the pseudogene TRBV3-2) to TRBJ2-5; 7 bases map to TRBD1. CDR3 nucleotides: TGTGCCAGCAGACCTTACAGGGGACGGATGGAGACCCAGTACTTC. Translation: CASRPYRGRMETQYF.